Listed below are T cell receptor beta chains from one sample, sequenced in a study of spatial heterogeneity in lung cancer. TCRdb redid the calling of the 5' RACE reads with MiXCR, one entry per CDR3 protein. The table has over 15,000 distinct CDR3 sequences, 4.5% to 7% seen once. This material consisted of lung tumor tissue, taken at surgery. The receptors were gathered from a female donor with early-stage non-small cell lung cancer. CDR3s include the opening cysteine and the closing phenylalanine or tryptophan. A D gene is named only where the DNA matches it firmly.

TRBV29-1	-	TRBJ2-1	CSVGDWGDNYNEQFF
TRBV5-1	-	TRBJ2-4	CASSNRASEGNIQYF
TRBV27	TRBD2	TRBJ2-1	CASSLSGSSYNEQFF
TRBV10-3	TRBD2	TRBJ2-1	CAISELAGVREQFF
TRBV5-1	TRBD1	TRBJ2-6	CASSFLRDSFISGANVLTF
TRBV20-1	-	TRBJ2-1	CSAQYNEQFF
TRBV6-5	-	TRBJ2-1	CASSSTNEQFF
TRBV7-3	-	TRBJ2-4	CASSPVSGGDIQYF
TRBV7-7	TRBD1	TRBJ2-7	CASSLDRGDEQYF
TRBV6-4	-	TRBJ2-1	CASSPGFGGGYNEQFF
TRBV12-3/TRBV12-4	TRBD1	TRBJ1-5	CASSRQGNYQPQHF
TRBV10-3	-	TRBJ1-1	CAISERGTGTNTEAFF
TRBV28	-	TRBJ2-7	CASSLSSSHEQYF
TRBV20-1	-	TRBJ2-5	CSARETRSLESVETQYF
TRBV4-2	-	TRBJ2-5	CASSQVQGNQETQYF
TRBV20-1	TRBD2	TRBJ2-6	CSAGTSGSYSGANVLTF
TRBV5-4	TRBD1	TRBJ2-7	CASSPGTGGIYEQYF
TRBV5-1	-	TRBJ1-2	CASSPGGGRDYGYTF
TRBV2	-	TRBJ2-4	CASSERSGYFGKNIQYF
TRBV7-3	-	TRBJ2-2	CASSLGGHTNTGELFF
TRBV6-2/TRBV6-3	-	TRBJ2-6	CASRKGVRVSGANVLTF
TRBV5-4	TRBD2	TRBJ2-7	CASSPRNSGYEQYF
TRBV5-1	TRBD2	TRBJ2-5	CASSPRSGNRETQYF
TRBV10-3	-	TRBJ1-5	CAISESPSRGRGQPQHF
TRBV19	TRBD2	TRBJ2-2	CASGLAKNTGELFF
TRBV29-1	-	TRBJ1-4	CSVGMLGEKLFF
TRBV20-1	-	TRBJ2-5	CSARARNLGQETQYF
TRBV7-6	-	TRBJ2-5	CASSGERRETQYF
TRBV6-2/TRBV6-3	-	TRBJ2-7	CASMDTPPFSYEQYF
TRBV7-6	-	TRBJ2-1	CASSPGLTDYNEQFF
TRBV29-1	-	TRBJ2-5	CSVEDWGIETQYF
TRBV12-3/TRBV12-4	-	TRBJ1-1	CASSRGGVRTEAFF
TRBV7-2	TRBD2	TRBJ2-7	CASSSGLAGDEQYF
TRBV5-1	-	TRBJ1-2	CASSSESPNYGYTF
TRBV7-2	TRBD2	TRBJ2-1	CASSYKPLGLAGGYEQFF
TRBV7-9	-	TRBJ2-1	CASRGSGGSSYNEQFF
TRBV20-1	-	TRBJ1-2	CSARGRIYGYTF
TRBV7-9	-	TRBJ2-3	CASSSVGRERSDTQYF
TRBV5-4	-	TRBJ1-1	CASSFSQTGMEAFF
TRBV12-3/TRBV12-4	TRBD2	TRBJ2-5	CASSLSGGRETQYF
TRBV20-1	-	TRBJ2-7	CSAEGRAGYEQYF
TRBV5-1	-	TRBJ2-7	CASSLDTKPNEQYF
TRBV20-1	-	TRBJ2-3	CSARGRAGTDTQYF
TRBV12-3/TRBV12-4	-	TRBJ1-5	CASSLRMSQPQHF
TRBV21-1	-	TRBJ1-2	CASSDLRGFPDVYGYTF
TRBV11-3	-	TRBJ2-2	CASSFQTGPNTGELFF
TRBV9	-	TRBJ1-5	CASSVGGGSGNQPQHF
TRBV6-2/TRBV6-3	TRBD2	TRBJ2-1	CASMRTRGNNEQFF
TRBV20-1	-	TRBJ2-7	CSANLVQRSYEQYF
TRBV7-2	-	TRBJ2-7	CASSSDSYYEQYF
TRBV9	-	TRBJ2-5	CASSGGPQETQYF
TRBV20-1	TRBD2	TRBJ2-3	CSARASGGGWDTQYF
TRBV28	TRBD1	TRBJ2-1	CASSRGQARGEQFF
TRBV28	-	TRBJ1-5	CASSFGGSGNQPQHF
TRBV6-2/TRBV6-3	-	TRBJ2-2	CASTSVGEYTGELFF
TRBV12-3/TRBV12-4	-	TRBJ2-6	CATQVTGVSGANVLTF
TRBV18	TRBD1	TRBJ1-5	CASSPPGQGGQPQHF
TRBV6-1	-	TRBJ2-7	CASTFVSGSSYEQYF
TRBV5-5	-	TRBJ1-2	CASSSDGTYGYTF
TRBV7-2	-	TRBJ2-1	CASSPGRGTYNEQFF